The T cell receptor beta chain under discussion was sequenced for a study of blood T cell repertoires in COVID-19. In the study overall: PBMCs, B-cell-depleted T cells, or T cells provided the cDNA or gDNA that made up the material.

This table comes from immunoSEQ multiplex PCR, and its TCRdb copy is limited to in-frame clones, with some not included. The sample contains about 130,000 clones, 80% to 85% of which appear only once. Participant ages covered about 18 to 95 years across 24 US areas. Which cohort a participant joined came from the clinical history participants gave. Germline V gene sequence: CDR1 SQVTM, CDR2 ANQGSEA. The CDR3 runs to 14 residues. This receptor was taken from a man aged 25-40 years who had recovered from COVID-19. Sequencing was done on a sample of PBMCs or T cells enriched from blood (not recorded which). The rearrangement uses TRBV29-1 and TRBJ2-1; 13 bases fit TRBD2. In DNA form, the CDR3 reads TGCAGTCACTGGACTAGCGGGAGAGGTAATGAGCAGTTCTTC. It encodes CSHWTSGRGNEQFF.